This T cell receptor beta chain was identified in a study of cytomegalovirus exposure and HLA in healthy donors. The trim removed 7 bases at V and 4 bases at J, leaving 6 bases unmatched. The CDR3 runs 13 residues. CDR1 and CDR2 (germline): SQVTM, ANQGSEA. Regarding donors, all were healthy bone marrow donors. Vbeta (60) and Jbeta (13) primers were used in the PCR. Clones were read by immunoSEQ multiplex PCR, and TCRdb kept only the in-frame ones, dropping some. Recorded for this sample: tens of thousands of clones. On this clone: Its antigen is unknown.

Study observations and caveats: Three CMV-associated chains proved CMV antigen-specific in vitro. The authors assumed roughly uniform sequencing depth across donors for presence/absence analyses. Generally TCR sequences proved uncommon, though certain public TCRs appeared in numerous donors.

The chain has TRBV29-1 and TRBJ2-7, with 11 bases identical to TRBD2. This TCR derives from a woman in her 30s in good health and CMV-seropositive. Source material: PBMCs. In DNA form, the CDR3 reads TGCAGCGCCCTCGGGACTAGCGGATACGAGCAGTACTTC. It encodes CSALGTSGYEQYF.